This T cell receptor beta chain is drawn from a study of blood T cell repertoires in COVID-19 (TCRdb year 2020). With respect to the entire study: Samples from collaborators originated in the United States, Italy and Spain and spanned both the acute and convalescent phases of COVID-19. Samples came from the ongoing ImmuneRACE study (first 160 participants) plus 1,254 subjects from 6 global collaborators. A freely available public database, intended as a resource for researchers studying the immune response to SARS-CoV-2, is where the repertoires were released. Sample metadata almost always included a de-identified subject ID, COVID-19 status, age in years and sex. Where available, HLA class I and class II types were obtained from metadata supplied by the sample provider rather than from assay-based typing. Subjects who had been exposed to COVID-19, were actively infected with it, or had recovered from it provided the deeply sampled blood TCRbeta repertoires that made up the dataset. The prospective study material was composed of cDNA or gDNA derived from T cells, B-cell-depleted T cells, or PBMCs. Study-level results and caveats: The amount of clinical and demographic metadata varied by source and participant and was provided uncurated.

The immunoSEQ Assay, a bias-controlled multiplex PCR, was used to amplify TCRbeta CDR3 regions from genomic DNA. The authors processed their data as follows. Nucleated cell counts per sample were estimated from amplification of reference gene primers within the assay. To quantify the absolute abundance of each unique TCRbeta CDR3 rearrangement, sequence reads were collapsed and filtered. For each sample, productive Simpson clonality was calculated by taking the square root of Simpson's diversity index across productive rearrangements. TCRdb retrieved this table from immuneACCESS and kept in-frame rearrangements only. Not all clones are present; in checked studies, unresolved V genes account for under half, and no reason is known for the remainder. V and J calls and clone size are those listed in that table; D and trimming were worked out from the DNA. The sample table shows 100,000 to 150,000 clones, and around 81% are seen once. Roughly a sixth of the sample rests with the top ten.

This clone was observed a few times. Its specific antigen is unknown. No base quality values were provided; no much bigger clone lies one nucleotide off. V was cut back by 8 bases and J by 4 bases, leaving a gap of 9 bases between them. The CDR3 covers 13 residues, taking in both the cysteine and the phenylalanine. Solely the CDR3 DNA is kept, with 39 bases framed from the first base. In Seattle, one collaborating source enrolled patients while the infection was active and tracked those patients longitudinally over the course of disease. Each collaborating institution followed its own protocols to collect whole blood in K2EDTA tubes. For TCRbeta analysis, collaborator samples were shipped as frozen whole blood, as isolated PBMCs, or as DNA extracted from either sample type.

The receptor was derived from a man younger than 40 with COVID-19, enrolled during active disease. The chain links TRBV12-3 or TRBV12-4 with TRBJ1-6, with the D gene too uncertain to name. Sequenced sample: peripheral blood. The DNA sequence is given as TGTGCCAGCGCGTCAATGTATAATTCACCCCTCCACTTT. Protein translation: CASASMYNSPLHF.